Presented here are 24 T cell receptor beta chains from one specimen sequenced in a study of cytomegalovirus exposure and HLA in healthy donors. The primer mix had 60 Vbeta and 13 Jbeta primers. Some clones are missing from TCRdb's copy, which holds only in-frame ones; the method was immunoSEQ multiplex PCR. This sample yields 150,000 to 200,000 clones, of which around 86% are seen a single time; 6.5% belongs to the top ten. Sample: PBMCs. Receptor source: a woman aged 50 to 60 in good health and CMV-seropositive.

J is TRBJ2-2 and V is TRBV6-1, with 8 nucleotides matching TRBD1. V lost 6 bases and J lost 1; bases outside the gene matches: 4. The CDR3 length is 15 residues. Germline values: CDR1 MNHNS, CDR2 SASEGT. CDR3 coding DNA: TGTGCCAGCAGAACGACAGGGGTGAACACCGGGGAGCTGTTTTTT. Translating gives CASRTTGVNTGELFF.

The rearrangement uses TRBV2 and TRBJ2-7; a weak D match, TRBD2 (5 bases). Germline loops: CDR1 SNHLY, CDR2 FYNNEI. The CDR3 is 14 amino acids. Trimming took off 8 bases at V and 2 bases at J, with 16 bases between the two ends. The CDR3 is CASGRRQDPYEQYF. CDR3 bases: TGTGCCAGCGGACGGAGGCAGGACCCCTACGAGCAGTACTTC.

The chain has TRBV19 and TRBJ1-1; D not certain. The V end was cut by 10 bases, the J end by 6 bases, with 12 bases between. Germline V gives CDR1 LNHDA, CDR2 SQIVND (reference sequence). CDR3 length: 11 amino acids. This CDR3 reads CATAEGSEAFF. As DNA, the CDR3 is TGTGCCACCGCGGAGGGCTCTGAAGCTTTCTTT.

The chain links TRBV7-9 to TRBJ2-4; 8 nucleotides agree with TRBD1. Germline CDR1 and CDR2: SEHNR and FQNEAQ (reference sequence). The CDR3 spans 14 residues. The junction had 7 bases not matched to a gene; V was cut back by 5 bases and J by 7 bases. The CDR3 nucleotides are TGTGCCAGCAGCCTAGGACAGGGAAAGAACATTCAGTACTTC. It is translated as CASSLGQGKNIQYF.

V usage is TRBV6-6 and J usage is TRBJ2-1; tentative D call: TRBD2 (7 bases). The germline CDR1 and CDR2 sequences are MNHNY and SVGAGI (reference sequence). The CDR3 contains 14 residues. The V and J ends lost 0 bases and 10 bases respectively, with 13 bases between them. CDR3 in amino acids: CASSYSSGGGEQFF. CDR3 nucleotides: TGTGCCAGCAGTTACTCGTCGGGGGGCGGGGAGCAGTTCTTC.

Here the CDR3 reads CASSQVRGGYGYTF. Written as DNA, the CDR3 is TGTGCCAGCAGCCAAGTCCGAGGAGGATATGGCTACACCTTC. The rearrangement links TRBV14 to TRBJ1-2, with no clear D. CDR1 and CDR2 (germline): SGHDN, FVKESK. CDR3 size: 14 residues. V shed 1 base and J shed 5 bases, with 11 bases lying between them.

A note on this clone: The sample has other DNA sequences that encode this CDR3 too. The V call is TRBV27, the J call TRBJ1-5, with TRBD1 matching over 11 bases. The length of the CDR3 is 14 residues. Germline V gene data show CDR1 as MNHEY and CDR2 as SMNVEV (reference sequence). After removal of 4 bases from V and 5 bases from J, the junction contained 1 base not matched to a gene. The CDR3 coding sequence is TGTGCCAGCAGTTCGGGACAGGGGGATCAGCCCCAGCATTTT. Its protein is CASSSGQGDQPQHF.

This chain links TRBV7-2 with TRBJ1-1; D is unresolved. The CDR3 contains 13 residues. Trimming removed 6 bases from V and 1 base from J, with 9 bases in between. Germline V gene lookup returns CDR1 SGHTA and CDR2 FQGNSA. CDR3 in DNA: TGTGCCAGCAGACGACAAGAGAACACTGAAGCTTTCTTT. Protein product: CASRRQENTEAFF.

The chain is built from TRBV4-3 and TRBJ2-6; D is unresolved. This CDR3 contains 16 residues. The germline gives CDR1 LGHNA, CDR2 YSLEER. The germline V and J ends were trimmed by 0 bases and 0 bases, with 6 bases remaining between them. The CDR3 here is CASSQDSSSGANVLTF. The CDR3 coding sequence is TGCGCCAGCAGCCAAGATTCTAGCTCTGGGGCCAACGTCCTGACTTTC.

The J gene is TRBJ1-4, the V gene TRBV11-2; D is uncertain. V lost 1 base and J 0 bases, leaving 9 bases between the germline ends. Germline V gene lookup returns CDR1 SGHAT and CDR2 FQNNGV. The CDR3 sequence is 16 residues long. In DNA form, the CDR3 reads TGTGCCAGCAGCTTAGCTATATACTCAACTAATGAAAAACTGTTTTTT. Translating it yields CASSLAIYSTNEKLFF.

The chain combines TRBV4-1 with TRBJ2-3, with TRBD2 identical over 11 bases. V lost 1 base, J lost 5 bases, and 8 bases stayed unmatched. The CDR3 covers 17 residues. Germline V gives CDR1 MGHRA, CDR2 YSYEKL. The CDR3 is CASSQGLAGPLGDTQYF. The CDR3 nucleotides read TGCGCCAGCAGCCAAGGACTAGCGGGACCCCTGGGAGATACGCAGTATTTT.

This CDR3 is CASSGLAGVGGANVLTF. CDR3 bases: TGTGCCAGCAGTGGACTAGCGGGAGTGGGAGGGGCCAACGTCCTGACTTTC. This sequence joins TRBV2 and TRBJ2-6; the match to TRBD2 covers 12 bases. The CDR3 is made up of 17 amino acids. V shed 4 bases and J 4 bases; nucleotides not matched to a gene: 5. CDR1 SNHLY and CDR2 FYNNEI come from the germline V gene.

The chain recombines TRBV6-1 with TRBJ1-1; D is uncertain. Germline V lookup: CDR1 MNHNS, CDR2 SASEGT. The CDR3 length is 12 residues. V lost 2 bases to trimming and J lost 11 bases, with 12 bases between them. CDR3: CASSEPPAGAFF. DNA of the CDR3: TGTGCCAGCAGTGAACCGCCCGCGGGGGCTTTCTTT.

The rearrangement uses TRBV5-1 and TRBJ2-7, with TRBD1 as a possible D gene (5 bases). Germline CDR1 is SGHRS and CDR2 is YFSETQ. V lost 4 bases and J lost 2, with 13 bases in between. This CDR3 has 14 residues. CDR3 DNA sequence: TGCGCCAGCAGCCTTGACAGCAGAACCTACGAGCAGTACTTC. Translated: CASSLDSRTYEQYF.

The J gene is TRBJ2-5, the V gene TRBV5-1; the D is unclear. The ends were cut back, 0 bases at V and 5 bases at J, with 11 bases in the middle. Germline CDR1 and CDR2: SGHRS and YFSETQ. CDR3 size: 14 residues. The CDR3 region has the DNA TGCGCCAGCAGCTTGGGCCAGAAGATTGAGACCCAGTACTTC. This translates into CASSLGQKIETQYF.

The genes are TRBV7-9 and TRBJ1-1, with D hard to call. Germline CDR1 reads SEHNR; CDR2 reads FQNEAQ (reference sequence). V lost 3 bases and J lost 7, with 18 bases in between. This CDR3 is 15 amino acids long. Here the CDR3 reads CASSLAEMGPLEAFF. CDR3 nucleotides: TGTGCCAGCAGCTTGGCCGAGATGGGCCCGCTTGAAGCTTTCTTT.

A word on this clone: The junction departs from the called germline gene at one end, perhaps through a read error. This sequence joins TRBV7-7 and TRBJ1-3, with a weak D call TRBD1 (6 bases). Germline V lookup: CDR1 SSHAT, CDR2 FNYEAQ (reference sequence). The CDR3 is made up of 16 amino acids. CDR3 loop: CASSLARGHPGNTIYF. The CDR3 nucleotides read TGTGCTAGCAGCTTAGCGAGGGGACATCCGGGAAACACCATATATTTT.

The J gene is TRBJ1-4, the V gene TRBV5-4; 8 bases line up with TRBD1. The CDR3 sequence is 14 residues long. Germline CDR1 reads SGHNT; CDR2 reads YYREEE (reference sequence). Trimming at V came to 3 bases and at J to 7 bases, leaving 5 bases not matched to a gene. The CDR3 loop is CASSSPGGGEKLFF. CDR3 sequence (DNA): TGTGCCAGCAGCTCTCCAGGGGGCGGTGAAAAACTGTTTTTT.

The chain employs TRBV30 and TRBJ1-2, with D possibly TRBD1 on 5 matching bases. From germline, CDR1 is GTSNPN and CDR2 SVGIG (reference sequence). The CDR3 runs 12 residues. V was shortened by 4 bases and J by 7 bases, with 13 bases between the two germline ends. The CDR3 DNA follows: TGTGCCTGGAACGGCGGGGCCGGTGGCTACACCTTC. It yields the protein CAWNGGAGGYTF.

CDR3 sequence: CASSPYRGRTDTQYF. The CDR3 DNA sequence: TGTGCCAGCAGTCCCTACAGGGGAAGGACAGATACGCAGTATTTT. The chain links TRBV27 to TRBJ2-3; 7 positions match TRBD1. The junction had 8 bases not matched to a gene; V was cut back by 5 bases and J by 3 bases. Germline CDR1 is MNHEY and CDR2 is SMNVEV (reference sequence). The CDR3 extends over 15 amino acids.

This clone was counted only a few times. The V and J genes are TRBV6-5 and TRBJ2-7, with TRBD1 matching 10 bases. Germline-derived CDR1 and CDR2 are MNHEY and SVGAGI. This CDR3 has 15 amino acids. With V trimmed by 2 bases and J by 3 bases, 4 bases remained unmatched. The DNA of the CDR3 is TGTGCCAGCAGTTACGGCAGGGACAGGGGCTACGAGCAGTACTTC. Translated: CASSYGRDRGYEQYF.

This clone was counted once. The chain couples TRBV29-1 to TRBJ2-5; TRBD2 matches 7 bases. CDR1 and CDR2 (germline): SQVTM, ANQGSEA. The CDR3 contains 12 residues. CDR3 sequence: CSASQGGETQYF. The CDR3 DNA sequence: TGCAGTGCCAGCCAGGGAGGGGAGACCCAGTACTTC.

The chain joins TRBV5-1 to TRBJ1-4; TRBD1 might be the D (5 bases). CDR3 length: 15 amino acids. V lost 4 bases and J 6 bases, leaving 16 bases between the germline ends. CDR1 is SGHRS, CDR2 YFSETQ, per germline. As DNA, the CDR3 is TGCGCCAGCAGCCTCCAAGGGGTGAGCGATGAAAAACTGTTTTTT. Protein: CASSLQGVSDEKLFF.

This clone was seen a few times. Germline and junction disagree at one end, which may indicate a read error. CDR3 coding DNA: TGTGCTAGCAGCTTAGCGATAAGCGCGCAAGAGACCCAGTACTTC. Its translation is CASSLAISAQETQYF. The V and J genes are TRBV7-7 and TRBJ2-5, with D tentatively TRBD2 (5 bases). The length of the CDR3 is 15 residues. CDR1 and CDR2 (germline): SSHAT, FNYEAQ (reference sequence).